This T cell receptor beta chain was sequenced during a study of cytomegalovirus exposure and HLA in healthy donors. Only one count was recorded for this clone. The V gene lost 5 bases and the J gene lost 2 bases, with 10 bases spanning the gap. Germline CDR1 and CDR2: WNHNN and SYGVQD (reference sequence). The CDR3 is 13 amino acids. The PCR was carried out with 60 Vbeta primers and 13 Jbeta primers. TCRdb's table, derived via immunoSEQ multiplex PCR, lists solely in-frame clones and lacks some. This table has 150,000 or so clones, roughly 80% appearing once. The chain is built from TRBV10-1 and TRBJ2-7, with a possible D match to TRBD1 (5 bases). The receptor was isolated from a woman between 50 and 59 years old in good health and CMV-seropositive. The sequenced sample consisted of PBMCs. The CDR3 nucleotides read TGCGCCAGCAGTCTGGACAAAGCCTACGAGCAGTACTTC. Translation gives CASSLDKAYEQYF.